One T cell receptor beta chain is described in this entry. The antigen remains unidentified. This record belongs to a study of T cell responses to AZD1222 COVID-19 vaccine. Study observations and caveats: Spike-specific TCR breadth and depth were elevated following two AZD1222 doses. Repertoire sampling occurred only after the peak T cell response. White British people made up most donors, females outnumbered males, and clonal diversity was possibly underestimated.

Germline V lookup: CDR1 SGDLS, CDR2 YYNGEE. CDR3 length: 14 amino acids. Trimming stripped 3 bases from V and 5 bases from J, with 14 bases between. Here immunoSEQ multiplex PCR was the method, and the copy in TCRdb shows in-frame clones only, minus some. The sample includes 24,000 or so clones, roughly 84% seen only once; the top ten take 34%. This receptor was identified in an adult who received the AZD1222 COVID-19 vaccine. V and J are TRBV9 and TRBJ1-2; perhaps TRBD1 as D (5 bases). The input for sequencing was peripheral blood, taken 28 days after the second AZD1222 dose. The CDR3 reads CASSADPEGYGYTF. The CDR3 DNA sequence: TGTGCCAGCAGCGCCGACCCGGAGGGGTATGGCTACACCTTC.